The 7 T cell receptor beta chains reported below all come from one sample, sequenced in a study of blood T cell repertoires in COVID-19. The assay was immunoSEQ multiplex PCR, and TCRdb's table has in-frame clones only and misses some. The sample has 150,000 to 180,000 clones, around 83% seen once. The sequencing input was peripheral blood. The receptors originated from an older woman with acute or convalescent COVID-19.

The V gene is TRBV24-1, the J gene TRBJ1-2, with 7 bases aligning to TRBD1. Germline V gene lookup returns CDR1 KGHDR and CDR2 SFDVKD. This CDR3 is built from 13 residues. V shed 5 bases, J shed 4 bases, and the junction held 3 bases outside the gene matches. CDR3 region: CATSATGTYGYTF. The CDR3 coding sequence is TGTGCCACCAGTGCGACAGGGACCTATGGCTACACCTTC.

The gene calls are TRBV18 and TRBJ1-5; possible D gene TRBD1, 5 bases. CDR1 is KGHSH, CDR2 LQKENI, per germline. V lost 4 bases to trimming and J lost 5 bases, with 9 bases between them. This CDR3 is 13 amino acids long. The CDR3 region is CASSQGYDQPQHF. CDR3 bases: TGTGCCAGCTCACAGGGGTATGATCAGCCCCAGCATTTT.

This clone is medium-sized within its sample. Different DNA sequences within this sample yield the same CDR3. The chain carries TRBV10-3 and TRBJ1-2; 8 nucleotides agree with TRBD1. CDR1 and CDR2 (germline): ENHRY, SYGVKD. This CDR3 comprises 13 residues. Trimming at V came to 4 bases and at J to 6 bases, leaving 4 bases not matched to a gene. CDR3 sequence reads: CAISGRQGNGYTF. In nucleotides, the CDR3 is TGTGCCATCAGTGGAAGACAGGGGAATGGCTACACCTTC.

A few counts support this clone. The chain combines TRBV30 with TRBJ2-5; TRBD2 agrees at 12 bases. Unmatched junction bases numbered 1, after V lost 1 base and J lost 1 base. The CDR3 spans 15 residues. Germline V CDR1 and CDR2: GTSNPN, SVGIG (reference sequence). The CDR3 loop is CAWSGGLAGQETQYF. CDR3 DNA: TGTGCCTGGAGTGGGGGACTAGCGGGCCAAGAGACCCAGTACTTC.

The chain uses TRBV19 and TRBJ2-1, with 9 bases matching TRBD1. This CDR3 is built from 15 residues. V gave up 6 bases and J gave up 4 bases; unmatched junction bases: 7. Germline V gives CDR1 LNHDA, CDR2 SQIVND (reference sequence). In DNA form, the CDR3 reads TGTGCCAGTAGCCCCGACAGGGGGGTTTACAATGAGCAGTTCTTC. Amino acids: CASSPDRGVYNEQFF.

CDR3 residues: CASSKRDRGASEQYF. The DNA of the CDR3 is TGTGCCAGTAGTAAACGGGACAGGGGCGCTTCCGAGCAGTACTTC. The chain joins TRBV19 to TRBJ2-7, with 10 positions matching TRBD1. With 4 bases clipped from V and 6 bases from J, the junction kept 9 bases outside the gene matches. CDR1 and CDR2 from the germline V gene are LNHDA and SQIVND (reference sequence). This CDR3 has 15 amino acids. The full variable domain, in which reference TRBV19 and TRBJ2-7 provide the parts outside the CDR3, is DGGITQSPKYLFRKEGQNVTLSCEQNLNHDAMYWYRQDPGQGLRLIYYSQIVNDFQKGDIAEGYSVSREKKESFPLTVTSAQKNPTAFYLCASSKRDRGASEQYFGPGTRLTVT.

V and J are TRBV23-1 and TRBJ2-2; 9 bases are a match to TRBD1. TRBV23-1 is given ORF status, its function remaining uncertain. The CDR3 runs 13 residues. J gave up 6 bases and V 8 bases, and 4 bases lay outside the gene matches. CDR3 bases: TGCGCCAGCGTACAGGGGGCCGCCGGGGAGCTGTTTTTT. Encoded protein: CASVQGAAGELFF.